A single sample gave rise to the 7 T cell receptor beta chains below, sequenced in a study of cytomegalovirus exposure and HLA in healthy donors. PCR was performed using 60 Vbeta and 13 Jbeta primers. Sequenced by immunoSEQ multiplex PCR; TCRdb stores in-frame clones only, minus some. The sample lists some 100,000 clones; around three quarters were seen once. Input material: PBMCs. The receptors were sampled from a female donor in good health and CMV-seropositive.

This clone was seen a few times. The rearrangement joins TRBV10-3 to TRBJ2-7; TRBD1 matches 8 bases. The CDR3 runs to 12 residues. Trimming removed 6 bases from V and 3 bases from J; junction bases left unmatched: 1. CDR1 and CDR2 (germline): ENHRY, SYGVKD. The DNA of the CDR3 is TGTGCCATCAGAGGACAGGGCTACGAGCAGTACTTC. It yields the protein CAIRGQGYEQYF.

The DNA of the CDR3 is TGCGCCAGCAGCCCCCGTACAGGGGATAGCACCGGGGAGCTGTTTTTT. Its translation is CASSPRTGDSTGELFF. The J gene is TRBJ2-2, the V gene TRBV5-1, with TRBD1 identical over 7 bases. V lost 4 bases and J lost 4; bases outside the gene matches: 10. The CDR3 totals 16 residues. Germline V gives CDR1 SGHRS, CDR2 YFSETQ.

The chain combines TRBV7-2 with TRBJ2-4; no clear D. Deletions cut 6 bases from V and 5 bases from J, with 17 bases between. The CDR3 spans 15 residues. Germline CDR1 SGHTA, CDR2 FQGNSA. CDR3 region: CASSYRSGWENIQYF. In DNA form, the CDR3 reads TGTGCCAGCAGTTACCGGTCGGGTTGGGAAAACATTCAGTACTTC.

V usage is TRBV21-1 and J usage is TRBJ1-5; the listed D gene, TRBD1, was not tested against the DNA. TRBV21-1 is a documented pseudogene. This CDR3 spans 16 amino acids. In DNA, the CDR3 is TGTGCCAGCAGCAAGGGGGCCCAATCTAGCAATCAGCCCCAGCATTTT. It is translated as CASSKGAQSSNQPQHF.

This chain connects TRBV11-1 to TRBJ2-5, with unresolved D. CDR1 SGHAT and CDR2 FQDESV come from the germline V gene (reference sequence). The CDR3 consists of 14 residues. V dropped 1 base and J dropped 5 bases, with 11 bases sitting between them. This chain's CDR3 is CASSLGPSGETQYF. The CDR3 nucleotides read TGTGCCAGCAGCTTAGGGCCATCCGGGGAGACCCAGTACTTC.

The chain carries TRBV9 and TRBJ2-1, with D possibly TRBD2 on 6 matching bases. This CDR3 comprises 15 residues. Trimming left V 4 bases short and J 6 bases short, with 17 bases between. Germline assignment: CDR1 SGDLS and CDR2 YYNGEE. CDR3 protein: CASSPLSGGGNEQFF. The DNA for the CDR3 is TGTGCCAGCAGCCCCTTGAGTGGGGGAGGCAATGAGCAGTTCTTC.

The CDR3, as DNA: TGTGCCAGCTCACAGGGACTCTCTCAGCCCCAGCATTTT. It yields the protein CASSQGLSQPQHF. The V call is TRBV18, the J call TRBJ1-5, with a weak D call TRBD1 (5 bases). The germline CDR1 and CDR2 sequences are KGHSH and LQKENI. Deletions cut 4 bases from V and 6 bases from J, with 10 bases between. The CDR3 totals 13 residues.